The 31 T cell receptor beta chains listed next were all sequenced from one sample in a study of blood T cells in healthy people across ages. A second PCR, run for about 7 to 11 cycles, used a sample-barcoded 5' primer plus a J-beta primer mix. TCRdb re-analysed the 5' RACE reads in MiXCR, keeping a single row per CDR3 protein. The table records over 700,000 distinct CDR3 sequences, approximately 53% of them present only once. Sequencing was done on a sample of blood. These receptors were collected from an elderly man in good health.

Of note for this clonotype: The junction does not match germline at one end; this may be a read error. The chain combines TRBV5-6 with TRBJ2-5; D gene uncertain. The end of the DNA is better explained by TRBJ2-7, so the J call may be wrong. Germline V gives CDR1 SGHDT, CDR2 YYEEEE. This CDR3 has 16 amino acids. The CDR3 DNA follows: TGTGCCAGTAGCTTTAGGGCAGCGTTTCGAAACCACGAGCAGTACTTC. Translated: CASSFRAAFRNHEQYF.

This clonotype was counted many times. This sequence joins TRBV12-3 or TRBV12-4 and TRBJ1-1, with TRBD1 matching over 8 bases. Trimming at V came to 5 bases and at J to 0 bases, leaving 5 bases not matched to a gene. The CDR3 runs to 15 residues. CDR3 amino acids: CASSPRTGMNTEAFF. Written as DNA, the CDR3 is TGTGCCAGCAGTCCCCGGACAGGGATGAACACTGAAGCTTTCTTT.

The chain carries TRBV2 and TRBJ2-2, with a possible D match to TRBD2 (5 bases). This CDR3 has 13 amino acids. CDR1 and CDR2 (germline): SNHLY, FYNNEI. The germline V and J ends were trimmed by 4 bases and 6 bases, with 9 bases remaining between them. CDR3 bases: TGTGCCAGCAGTGCGGCGGGTGCCGGGGAGCTGTTTTTT. As protein: CASSAAGAGELFF.

This clonotype occurred a few times. V is TRBV5-1 and J is TRBJ2-3, with D hard to call. Germline V gene sequence: CDR1 SGHRS, CDR2 YFSETQ. The CDR3 runs to 14 residues. The germline V and J ends were trimmed by 4 bases and 6 bases, with 15 bases remaining between them. The CDR3 nucleotides are TGCGCCAGCAGCCCTGGAGTGTCCGTCGATACGCAGTATTTT. It codes for CASSPGVSVDTQYF. Drawing the rest from reference TRBV5-1 and TRBJ2-3, the complete variable domain is KAGVTQTPRYLIKTRGQQVTLSCSPISGHRSVSWYQQTPGQGLQFLFEYFSETQRNKGNFPGRFSGRQFSNSRSEMNVSTLELGDSALYLCASSPGVSVDTQYFGPGTRLTVL.

This clonotype was counted ten times or more. The rearrangement joins TRBV29-1 to TRBJ2-7, with 8 nucleotides matching TRBD1. The CDR3 loop spans 12 amino acids. J was trimmed by 2 bases and V by 7 bases; bases with no gene match: 4. Germline lookup yields CDR1 SQVTM and CDR2 ANQGSEA. CDR3: CSARTGPYEQYF. DNA of the CDR3: TGCAGCGCTCGGACAGGGCCCTACGAGCAGTACTTC.

This clonotype has just a few counts. In nucleotides, the CDR3 is TGTGCCAGCAGCCAAGATGCAGGGGCGTCCTACGAGCAGTACTTC. Its translation: CASSQDAGASYEQYF. The rearrangement joins TRBV3-1 to TRBJ2-7; D is possibly TRBD1 (6 bases). This CDR3 region has 15 residues. Germline CDR1 reads LGHDT; CDR2 reads YNNKEL (reference sequence). With 0 bases removed from V and 1 base from J, the gap between germline ends came to 10 bases.

The genes are TRBV10-3 and TRBJ2-5; D not resolved. The CDR3 is made up of 13 amino acids. In germline, CDR1 is ENHRY, CDR2 SYGVKD. V lost 4 bases to trimming and J lost 6 bases, with 12 bases between them. In DNA, the CDR3 is TGTGCCATCAGTGCACTCGTGTTGCAGACCCAGTACTTC. This gives the protein CAISALVLQTQYF.

The chain recombines TRBV11-1 with TRBJ2-5; TRBD1 matches 8 bases. This CDR3 comprises 13 residues. Germline lookup yields CDR1 SGHAT and CDR2 FQDESV (reference sequence). J gave up 11 bases and V 5 bases, and 10 bases lay outside the gene matches. The CDR3 coding sequence is TGTGCCAGCAGCCCCGACAGGGGCGTAGAGCAGTACTTC. Translation gives CASSPDRGVEQYF.

This clonotype was detected only once. The rearrangement joins TRBV11-2 to TRBJ1-6; D is possibly TRBD1 (6 bases). The V end lost 5 bases, the J end lost 6 bases, and 14 bases lay between the germline ends. Germline CDR1 SGHAT, CDR2 FQNNGV. This CDR3 is built from 15 residues. CDR3 amino acids: CASSPLRGTNSPLHF. The CDR3 DNA reads TGTGCCAGCAGCCCCTTGAGGGGGACTAATTCACCCCTCCACTTT.

This chain links TRBV10-3 with TRBJ1-2, with 8 bases aligning to TRBD1. The CDR3 is 14 amino acids. Unmatched junction bases numbered 11, after V lost 10 bases and J lost 4 bases. Looked up from germline, CDR1 is ENHRY and CDR2 is SYGVKD. CDR3 sequence reads: CATEDRALGYGYTF. The DNA of the CDR3 is TGTGCCACGGAGGACAGGGCTTTAGGCTATGGCTACACCTTC.

This clonotype came up once. The rearrangement uses TRBV7-9 and TRBJ2-5; D unclear. Per germline, CDR1 SEHNR and CDR2 FQNEAQ (reference sequence). The V end lost 5 bases, the J end lost 5 bases, and 18 bases lay between the germline ends. The CDR3 is 15 residues long. The CDR3: CASSPARVARETQYF. The CDR3 DNA follows: TGTGCCAGCAGCCCTGCAAGGGTAGCTAGGGAGACCCAGTACTTC.

The V call is TRBV11-1, the J call TRBJ2-5; the D is unclear. This CDR3 has 14 amino acids. Trimming stripped 5 bases from V and 4 bases from J, with 14 bases between. CDR1 and CDR2 from the germline V gene are SGHAT and FQDESV (reference sequence). CDR3 in amino acids: CASSPTWGPETQYF. CDR3 bases: TGTGCCAGCAGCCCCACGTGGGGTCCAGAGACCCAGTACTTC.

The gene calls are TRBV28 and TRBJ2-1; TRBD2 matches 8 bases. Germline V CDR1 and CDR2: MDHEN, SYDVKM. This CDR3 contains 16 residues. Trimming took 2 bases from V and 4 from J; bases not matched to a gene: 7. CDR3 region: CASSLISGKVYNEQFF. The CDR3 region has the DNA TGTGCCAGCAGTTTAATTAGCGGGAAGGTTTACAATGAGCAGTTCTTC. Complete variable domain (other parts from reference TRBV28 and TRBJ2-1): DVKVTQSSRYLVKRTGEKVFLECVQDMDHENMFWYRQDPGLGLRLIYFSYDVKMKEKGDIPEGYSVSREKKERFSLILESASTNQTSMYLCASSLISGKVYNEQFFGPGTRLTVL.

This clonotype was seen more than once but under ten times. V usage is TRBV11-2 and J usage is TRBJ2-3; D possibly corresponds to TRBD2 (5 bases). This CDR3 is 17 amino acids long. CDR1 and CDR2 from the germline V gene are SGHAT and FQNNGV. The V end lost 5 bases, the J end lost 0 bases, and 18 bases lay between the germline ends. The CDR3 reads CASSRSGPGSSTDTQYF. The CDR3 DNA follows: TGTGCCAGCAGCCGTTCTGGACCGGGGTCTAGCACAGATACGCAGTATTTT.

This sequence joins TRBV10-3 and TRBJ1-1; 10 nucleotides align to TRBD1. This CDR3 region has 15 residues. Germline assignment: CDR1 ENHRY and CDR2 SYGVKD. The trim removed 5 bases at V and 1 base at J, leaving 4 bases unmatched. CDR3 protein: CAISRQGAENTEAFF. The CDR3 DNA follows: TGTGCCATCAGTAGACAGGGGGCAGAGAACACTGAAGCTTTCTTT.

There are a few counts of this clonotype. The gene calls are TRBV11-2 and TRBJ2-5; D may correspond to TRBD1 or TRBD2 (5 bases each). The germline CDR1 and CDR2 sequences are SGHAT and FQNNGV. Trimming took 6 bases from V and 5 from J, leaving 16 bases between them. CDR3 length: 14 amino acids. The CDR3: CASRTWGSGETQYF. The CDR3 nucleotides are TGTGCCAGCAGGACCTGGGGGTCAGGGGAGACCCAGTACTTC.

The chain is built from TRBV12-3 or TRBV12-4 and TRBJ2-4, with 7 bases that match TRBD2. V lost 6 bases and J lost 13; bases outside the gene matches: 18. This CDR3 contains 15 residues. The CDR3 DNA follows: TGTGCCAGCAGCCCCTCCCAACTAGCGACTTGGGAGCAGTACTTC. Amino acids: CASSPSQLATWEQYF.

Only a few counts were recorded for this clonotype. The rearrangement links TRBV4-1 to TRBJ2-4, with D perhaps TRBD1 (6 bases). The J call may be faulty, since TRBJ2-7 better matches the DNA end. The V gene's germline CDR1 is MGHRA and CDR2 YSYEKL. The CDR3 spans 15 residues. The CDR3 loop is CASSQLQGFYYEQYF. CDR3 in DNA: TGCGCCAGCAGCCAACTACAGGGATTTTACTACGAGCAGTACTTC.

The chain couples TRBV18 to TRBJ2-3; D may match TRBD1 or TRBD2 (6 bases each). The CDR3 contains 16 residues. The ends were cut back, 6 bases at V and 14 bases at J, with 30 bases in the middle. CDR1 and CDR2 (germline): KGHSH, LQKENI. CDR3 nucleotide sequence: TGTGCCAGCTCCCCGGGGGCGGAGCTGGGGCACAGATACGCGTATTTT. The encoded protein is CASSPGAELGHRYAYF.

This chain joins TRBV2 and TRBJ2-1; no definite D call. There are 16 residues in the CDR3. Trimming pared 5 bases from V and 5 bases from J, leaving 19 bases between. CDR1 is SNHLY, CDR2 FYNNEI, per germline. As DNA, the CDR3 is TGTGCCAGCAGTTTGATCCCCGCCCCTGGGAACAATGAGCAGTTCTTC. Its protein is CASSLIPAPGNNEQFF. The variable domain in full, with the rest retrieved from reference TRBV2 and TRBJ2-1, is EPEVTQTPSHQVTQMGQEVILRCVPISNHLYFYWYRQILGQKVEFLVSFYNNEISEKSEIFDDQFSVERPDGSNFTLKIRSTKLEDSAMYFCASSLIPAPGNNEQFFGPGTRLTVL.

The DNA for the CDR3 is TGTGCCAGCAGTCGCGGGACAGGCAATAATGAAAAACTGTTTTTT. Translation: CASSRGTGNNEKLFF. The rearrangement links TRBV27 to TRBJ1-4; the match to TRBD1 covers 8 bases. CDR1 is MNHEY, CDR2 SMNVEV, per germline (reference sequence). This CDR3 contains 15 residues. The V segment lost 5 bases and the J segment 4 bases; nucleotides outside the gene matches: 6.

The chain employs TRBV20-1 and TRBJ2-1, with 7 bases lining up with TRBD2. The CDR3 totals 14 residues. The germline gives CDR1 DFQATT, CDR2 SNEGSKA (reference sequence). Trimming cost V 1 base and J 6 bases; bases outside gene matches: 6. CDR3: CSARVSGKGNEQFF. Written as DNA, the CDR3 is TGCAGTGCTAGAGTGAGCGGGAAAGGCAATGAGCAGTTCTTC.

V is TRBV28 and J is TRBJ2-4; TRBD1 agrees at 7 bases. The J call may be in error: the DNA end matches TRBJ2-7 better. This CDR3 region has 14 residues. In germline, CDR1 is MDHEN, CDR2 SYDVKM. CDR3 bases: TGTGCCAGCATCCGACAGGGTGAGACCTACGAGCAGTACTTC. Translating it yields CASIRQGETYEQYF.

The CDR3 nucleotides are TGCAGTGCGGGAGGACTAGCGGGAAGTCTAGATACGCAGTATTTT. As protein: CSAGGLAGSLDTQYF. The chain links TRBV20-1 to TRBJ2-3; 12 bases map to TRBD2. Germline CDR1 is DFQATT and CDR2 is SNEGSKA (reference sequence). CDR3 size: 15 residues. Unmatched junction bases numbered 9, after V lost 6 bases and J lost 5 bases.

The rearrangement links TRBV2 to TRBJ2-1, with a weak D call TRBD1 (7 bases). Germline lookup yields CDR1 SNHLY and CDR2 FYNNEI. V was clipped by 5 bases and J by 2 bases, with 16 bases between them. This CDR3 is 16 amino acids long. CDR3 bases: TGTGCCAGCAGTCCCCAGGGGGAGGCCCCCTACAATGAGCAGTTCTTC. It codes for CASSPQGEAPYNEQFF. Full variable domain (missing parts from reference TRBV2 and TRBJ2-1): EPEVTQTPSHQVTQMGQEVILRCVPISNHLYFYWYRQILGQKVEFLVSFYNNEISEKSEIFDDQFSVERPDGSNFTLKIRSTKLEDSAMYFCASSPQGEAPYNEQFFGPGTRLTVL.

This sequence joins TRBV24-1 and TRBJ2-1; 13 bases line up with TRBD2. Trimming removed 9 bases from V and 5 bases from J; junction bases left unmatched: 3. This CDR3 is 14 amino acids long. CDR1 is KGHDR, CDR2 SFDVKD, per germline. The CDR3 spells CATRGTSGDNEQFF. CDR3 in DNA: TGTGCCACCCGTGGGACTAGCGGGGACAATGAGCAGTTCTTC.

The gene calls are TRBV6-6 and TRBJ2-7; D possibly corresponds to TRBD2 (6 bases). CDR1 and CDR2 (germline): MNHNY, SVGAGI (reference sequence). The CDR3 is 16 amino acids. Trimming removed 0 bases at V and 3 bases at J, with 15 bases between. The CDR3 region is CASSYSAGLEGYEQYF. As DNA, the CDR3 is TGTGCCAGCAGTTACTCGGCGGGGCTAGAGGGCTACGAGCAGTACTTC.

The chain links TRBV20-1 to TRBJ2-1; 7 positions match TRBD2. CDR1 DFQATT and CDR2 SNEGSKA come from the germline V gene (reference sequence). The CDR3 has 11 amino acids. The V gene end was trimmed by 6 bases and the J gene end by 11 bases; junction bases not matched to a gene: 7. CDR3 loop: CSAALAAQQFF. CDR3 DNA: TGCAGTGCCGCTCTAGCGGCCCAGCAGTTCTTC.

The V call is TRBV20-1, the J call TRBJ2-5; the D is unclear. V lost 3 bases and J 4 bases, leaving 12 bases between the germline ends. The germline gives CDR1 DFQATT, CDR2 SNEGSKA (reference sequence). This CDR3 has 13 amino acids. The CDR3: CSASVSPIETQYF. CDR3 DNA: TGCAGTGCTAGTGTAAGCCCGATAGAGACCCAGTACTTC.

CDR3 residues: CASRGLQGNEQYF. The DNA for the CDR3 is TGTGCCAGCAGGGGGCTACAGGGGAACGAGCAGTACTTC. The rearrangement links TRBV2 to TRBJ2-7, with 7 bases lining up with TRBD1. Germline V gives CDR1 SNHLY, CDR2 FYNNEI. The CDR3 is 13 amino acids. J gave up 5 bases and V 6 bases, and 7 bases lay outside the gene matches.

The rearrangement links TRBV6-1 to TRBJ2-5; 11 bases map to TRBD2. Germline V gene sequence: CDR1 MNHNS, CDR2 SASEGT. CDR3 length: 16 residues. With V trimmed by 2 bases and J by 4 bases, 6 bases remained unmatched. CDR3 residues: CASSEFSGRAGETQYF. CDR3 DNA: TGTGCCAGCAGTGAATTTAGCGGGAGGGCCGGAGAGACCCAGTACTTC.